Sequencing of this TCR beta chain was carried out in a study of cytotoxic CD8 clonotypes in ibrutinib-treated CLL. As regards this clone: At one end, the junction sequence differs from germline, possibly due to a read error.

CDR1 is SNHLY and CDR2 is FYNNEI in the germline V gene. CDR3 length equals 14 residues. Only in-frame clones appear in the TCRdb table, and some are missing; sequencing was by immunoSEQ multiplex PCR. The top ten clones hold around 10% of a sample with around 200,000 clones, 75% to 85% of them seen once. V and J are TRBV2 and TRBJ2-5, with unresolved D. The clonotype originates from a human donor with chronic lymphocytic leukemia. The material sequenced was PBMCs, taken after 12 months of ibrutinib treatment. Here the CDR3 DNA reads TGTGCCAGCAGTGACCCAAGGGTTCAAGGGACCCAGTACTTC. Residues: CASSDPRVQGTQYF.